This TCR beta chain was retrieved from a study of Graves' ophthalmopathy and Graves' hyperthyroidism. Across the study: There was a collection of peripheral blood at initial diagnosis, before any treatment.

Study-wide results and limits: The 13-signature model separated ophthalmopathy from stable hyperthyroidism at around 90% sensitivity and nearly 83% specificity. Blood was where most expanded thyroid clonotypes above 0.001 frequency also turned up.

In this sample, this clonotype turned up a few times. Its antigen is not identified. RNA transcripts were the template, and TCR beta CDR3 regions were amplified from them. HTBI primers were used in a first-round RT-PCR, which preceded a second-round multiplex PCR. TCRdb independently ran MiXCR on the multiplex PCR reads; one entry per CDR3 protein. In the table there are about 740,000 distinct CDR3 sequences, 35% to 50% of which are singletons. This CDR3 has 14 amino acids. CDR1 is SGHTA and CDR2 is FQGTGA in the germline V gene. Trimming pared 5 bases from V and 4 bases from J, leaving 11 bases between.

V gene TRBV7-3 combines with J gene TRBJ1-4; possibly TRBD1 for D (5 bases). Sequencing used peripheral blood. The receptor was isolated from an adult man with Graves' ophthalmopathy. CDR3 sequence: CASSLGTNNEKLFF. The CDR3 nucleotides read TGTGCCAGCAGCCTGGGGACCAATAATGAAAAACTGTTTTTT.